This paragraph reports one T cell receptor (beta chain). Its antigen is unknown. Assay used: immunoSEQ multiplex PCR; TCRdb lists only in-frame clones, some missing. Of 140,000 to 150,000 clones in the sample, 93% were seen once. This record comes from a study of T cell responses to AZD1222 COVID-19 vaccine. Study results and limitations: Epitopes outside B.1.351 and B.1.1.7 mutated regions reportedly drew nearly half of spike TCRs. Clonal diversity may have been underestimated in mostly white British donors. Baseline serology detected seropositivity in only 5 or 6 AZD1222 recipients.

Germline V gives CDR1 SGHVS, CDR2 FQNEAQ. J gave up 7 bases and V 5 bases, and 14 bases lay outside the gene matches. The CDR3 contains 16 residues. V and J are TRBV7-8 and TRBJ2-4, with TRBD1 matching 7 bases. The sample here was peripheral blood, taken on day 0 of AZD1222 vaccination. The TCR sequence derives from an adult in good health. The CDR3 nucleotides are TGTGCCAGCAGCCGGAGAGAAAGACAGGGTGGGAACATTCAGTACTTC. As protein: CASSRRERQGGNIQYF.